This T cell receptor beta chain was found in a study of cytomegalovirus exposure and HLA in healthy donors. With respect to this clone: The junction differs from germline at one of its ends, possibly a read error.

The germline V gene encodes CDR1 SEHNR and CDR2 FQNEAQ (reference sequence). This CDR3 has 13 amino acids. Primers: 60 Vbeta forward and 13 Jbeta reverse. The method was immunoSEQ multiplex PCR; TCRdb's version includes in-frame clones alone and lacks a portion of them. Among about 100,000 clones listed, 70% to 80% were seen once. The sample consisted of PBMCs. The receptor's source is a woman aged 18-29 years in good health and CMV-seropositive. The chain joins TRBV7-9 to TRBJ1-1; 10 bases map to TRBD1. The CDR3 bases are TGTTCCAGCAGCGGACAGGGGGGAACTGAAGCTTTCTTT. It yields the protein CSSSGQGGTEAFF.